The TCR beta chain described here comes from a study of blood T cell repertoires in COVID-19 (dated by TCRdb to the early 2020s). Background on the whole study: Samples from collaborators originated in the United States, Italy and Spain and spanned both the acute and convalescent phases of COVID-19. The prospective study material was composed of cDNA or gDNA derived from T cells, B-cell-depleted T cells, or PBMCs. Subjects who had been exposed to COVID-19, were actively infected with it, or had recovered from it provided the deeply sampled blood TCRbeta repertoires that made up the dataset. The repertoires were released in a freely available public database meant as a resource for research on the immune response to SARS-CoV-2. The samples were drawn from the first 160 participants of the ongoing ImmuneRACE study and from some 1,300 subjects provided by 6 global collaborators. Nearly every sample came with metadata listing a de-identified subject ID, COVID-19 status, age in years and sex. Where available, HLA class I and class II types were taken from metadata supplied by the sample provider and were not determined by assay-based typing. Broad study findings and their caveats: The quantity of clinical and demographic metadata differed by source and by participant and was supplied without curation.

TCRbeta CDR3 regions were amplified from genomic DNA by means of the immunoSEQ Assay, a bias-controlled multiplex PCR. In the original analysis: The number of nucleated cells in each sample was estimated from the amplification of reference gene primers within the assay. To quantify the absolute abundance of each unique TCRbeta CDR3 rearrangement, sequence reads were collapsed and filtered. For each sample, productive Simpson clonality was calculated as the square root of Simpson's diversity index across productive rearrangements. TCRdb obtained this table from immuneACCESS and retained in-frame rearrangements with V and J assigned. These tables miss some clones; where compared with another copy, unresolved V genes account for less than half of the shortfall, and the remainder is unexplained. That table is the source of V, J and clone size, and D and trimming were worked out from the DNA. For this sample there are 200,000 to 250,000 clones; over 80% appear just once. The ten largest clonotypes hold 2.5% to 3% of the sample.

Participants in the prospective study were enrolled through a virtual design, were aged roughly 18 to 100 years, and lived in approximately 24 United States geographic areas. Cohort assignment in the prospective study relied on participant-reported clinical history from a screening survey and a study questionnaire. Mobile phlebotomists in the prospective study collected whole blood, serum and a nasopharyngeal or oropharyngeal swab from every participant. Additional blood draws and questionnaires over an approximately 2-month period could optionally be provided by prospective study participants. Blood samples from the prospective study were shipped frozen or at room temperature prior to DNA extraction. About this clone: It lacks a known antigen. Per-nucleotide qualities are absent, and no much larger clonotype sits a single base away.

CDR1 and CDR2 are read off the germline V gene as SGHTA and FQGNSA. V and J are trimmed by 4 bases and 2 bases, and the gene matches miss 13 bases of the junction. Including the terminal cysteine and phenylalanine, the CDR3 comprises 19 residues. The kept DNA is CDR3 alone, 57 bases in frame from the first base. The V and J segments used are TRBV7-2 and TRBJ2-3; 12 of the junction bases match TRBD2. The sequenced sample was PBMCs or T cells enriched from blood (not recorded which). The sequence came from a woman aged 25 to 45 with acute COVID-19. The nucleotides read TGTGCCAGCAGCTCCCAATGGACTAGCGGGGCCTTCGACACAGATACGCAGTATTTT. Its coded protein is CASSSQWTSGAFDTDTQYF.